Listed below are T cell receptor beta chains from one sample, sequenced in a study of shared clonotypes between healthy human individuals. Produced via immunoSEQ multiplex PCR; TCRdb's table is partial and in-frame only. The sample holds 180,000 or so clones; approximately 95% are singletons and the top ten take around 0.067%. Sequenced: naive CD4+ T cells sorted from blood. Receptors originate from a woman in her twenties or thirties in good health. CDR3s include the opening cysteine and the closing phenylalanine or tryptophan.

v_gene,j_gene,CDR3aa
TRBV11-3,TRBJ2-2,CASSSSAGDVPGELFF
TRBV5-4,NA,CASSLPSGSSTEQYF
TRBV7-2,TRBJ2-7,CASSPAPTGKRNYEQYF
TRBV28,TRBJ1-4,CASRAYKLGSEKLFF
TRBV28,TRBJ1-1,CASSSPTPGGTEAFF
TRBV6-5,TRBJ1-1,CASSYSMAIPTEAFF
TRBV6-5,TRBJ2-7,CASRDVTSEQYF
TRBV6-8,TRBJ2-7,CASRQGHEQYF
TRBV9,TRBJ2-7,CASSPWTSSYEQYF
TRBV27,TRBJ2-7,CASTKLGGYEQYF
TRBV7-9,TRBJ2-2,CASSRRDRVDTGELFF
TRBV6-4,TRBJ1-1,CASSAQMNTEAFF
TRBV19,TRBJ2-2,CASTPSLVMTGELFF
TRBV19,TRBJ2-7,CASRRTVSSYEQYF
TRBV28,NA,CASSLDFHEQYF
TRBV7-6,TRBJ2-5,CASSLSPPSAEETQYF
TRBV10-1,TRBJ1-1,CASSDLSEGRTEAFF
TRBV15,TRBJ2-3,CATSRDRIAGRDTQYF
TRBV11-3,TRBJ2-2,CASSLIGNTGELFF
TRBV7-6,TRBJ2-7,CASSRSGTSGSVEQYF
TRBV28,TRBJ1-5,CASSLTGDGNQPQHF
TRBV28,TRBJ1-4,CASSWILGTAGEKLFF
TRBV2,TRBJ2-7,CASSGGVGHEQYF
TRBV18,TRBJ2-5,CASSPGQGETQYF
TRBV18,TRBJ1-1,CASSPSGPPWGAFF
TRBV27,TRBJ2-7,CASGRGFLYEQYF
TRBV27,TRBJ2-7,CASSLSSGASSYEQYF
TRBV5-1,TRBJ1-2,CASSQGGNYGYTF
TRBV28,TRBJ2-7,CASTLKGQSYYEQYF
TRBV7-9,TRBJ2-7,CASSPQGSSEQYF
TRBV11-1,TRBJ2-3,CASSLAVTDTQYF
TRBV28,NA,CASNLAPSYEQYF
TRBV5-4,TRBJ1-5,CASSRDRGHNQPQHF
TRBV11-2,TRBJ2-7,CASSLDPGQGVHEQYF
TRBV19,TRBJ2-6,CASSTGAGSGANVLTF
TRBV7-2,TRBJ2-7,CASSLEGGSGFSSYEQYF
TRBV5-1,TRBJ1-1,CASSWVTQGQEAFF
TRBV19,TRBJ2-3,CASSTPTGTGGTDTQYF
TRBV15,TRBJ2-7,CATSRDPGAYEQYF
TRBV12-1,NA,CASSFKGDFYEQYF
TRBV4-2,TRBJ2-7,CASSLWDRTYEQYF
TRBV10-1,TRBJ2-7,CASSEWREGEQYF